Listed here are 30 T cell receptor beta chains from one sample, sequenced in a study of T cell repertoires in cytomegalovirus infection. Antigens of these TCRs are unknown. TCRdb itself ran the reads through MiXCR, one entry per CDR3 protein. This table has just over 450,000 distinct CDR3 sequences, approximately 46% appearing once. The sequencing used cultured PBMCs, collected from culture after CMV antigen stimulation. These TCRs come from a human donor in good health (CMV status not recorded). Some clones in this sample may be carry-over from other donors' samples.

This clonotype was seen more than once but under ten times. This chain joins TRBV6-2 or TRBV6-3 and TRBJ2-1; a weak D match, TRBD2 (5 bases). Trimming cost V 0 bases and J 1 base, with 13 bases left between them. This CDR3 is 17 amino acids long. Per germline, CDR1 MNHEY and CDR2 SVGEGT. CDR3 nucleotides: TGTGCCAGCAGTTACTCGCCCGGGGAGCCTTCCTACAATGAGCAGTTCTTC. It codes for CASSYSPGEPSYNEQFF.

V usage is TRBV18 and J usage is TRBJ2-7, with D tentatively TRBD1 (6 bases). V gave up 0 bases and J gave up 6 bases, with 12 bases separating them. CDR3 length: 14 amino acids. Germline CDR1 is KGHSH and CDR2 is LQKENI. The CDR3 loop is CASSPPQTRGEQYF. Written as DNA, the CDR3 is TGTGCCAGCTCACCACCGCAGACCAGGGGCGAGCAGTACTTC.

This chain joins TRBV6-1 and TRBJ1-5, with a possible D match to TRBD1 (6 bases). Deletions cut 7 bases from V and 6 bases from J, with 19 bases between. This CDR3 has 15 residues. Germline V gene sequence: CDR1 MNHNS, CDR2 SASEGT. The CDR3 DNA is TGTGCCAGCACCCGGGCCGGGCAGGACAGTCAGCCCCAGCATTTT. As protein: CASTRAGQDSQPQHF.

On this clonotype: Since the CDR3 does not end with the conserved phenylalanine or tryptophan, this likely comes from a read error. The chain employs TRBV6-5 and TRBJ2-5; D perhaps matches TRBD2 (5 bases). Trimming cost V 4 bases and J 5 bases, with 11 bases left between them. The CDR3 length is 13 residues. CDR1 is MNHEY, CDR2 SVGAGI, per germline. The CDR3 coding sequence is TGTGCCAGCAGTTTAAGCGGTTTGGAGACCCAGTACTTA. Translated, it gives CASSLSGLETQYL.

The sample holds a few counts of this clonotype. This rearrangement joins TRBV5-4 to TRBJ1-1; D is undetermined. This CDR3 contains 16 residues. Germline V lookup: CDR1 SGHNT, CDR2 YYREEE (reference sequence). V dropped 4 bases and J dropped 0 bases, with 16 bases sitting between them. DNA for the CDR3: TGTGCCAGCAGCCCCCCGGGATTAGTTATGAACACTGAAGCTTTCTTT. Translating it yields CASSPPGLVMNTEAFF.

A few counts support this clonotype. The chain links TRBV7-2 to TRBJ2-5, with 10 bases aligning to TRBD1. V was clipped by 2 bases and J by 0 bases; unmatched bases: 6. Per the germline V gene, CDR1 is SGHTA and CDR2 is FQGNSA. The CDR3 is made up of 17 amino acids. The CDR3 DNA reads TGTGCCAGCAGCTTATGGACAGGGGGGTCGTACCAAGAGACCCAGTACTTC. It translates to CASSLWTGGSYQETQYF.

CDR3 DNA: TGTGCCAGCAGCCCCCAAGGCGGGACTAGCGGGAAGCAGTACTTC. Its translation: CASSPQGGTSGKQYF. The chain is built from TRBV7-2 and TRBJ2-7; 13 bases agree with TRBD2. Germline CDR1 SGHTA, CDR2 FQGNSA. This CDR3 comprises 15 residues. V lost 5 bases to trimming and J lost 8 bases; unmatched junction nucleotides: 9.

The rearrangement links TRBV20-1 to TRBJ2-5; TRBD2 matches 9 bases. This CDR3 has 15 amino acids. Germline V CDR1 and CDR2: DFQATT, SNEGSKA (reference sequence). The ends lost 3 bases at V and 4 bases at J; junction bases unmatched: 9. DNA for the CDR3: TGCAGTGCTAGTAGCGGGAGCCAATCGAGAGAGACCCAGTACTTC. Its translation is CSASSGSQSRETQYF.

CDR3 in amino acids: CASRPGRTPYEQYF. CDR3 DNA: TGTGCCAGCAGACCGGGACGGACCCCCTACGAGCAGTACTTC. The chain recombines TRBV12-3 or TRBV12-4 with TRBJ2-7; perhaps D is TRBD1 or TRBD2 (5 bases each). There are 14 residues in the CDR3. V was shortened by 6 bases and J by 2 bases, with 14 bases between the two germline ends.

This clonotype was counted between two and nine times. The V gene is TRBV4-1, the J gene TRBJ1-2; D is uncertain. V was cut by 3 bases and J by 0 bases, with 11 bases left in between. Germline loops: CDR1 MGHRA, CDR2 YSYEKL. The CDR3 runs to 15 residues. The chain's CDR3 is CASSQNADSNYGYTF. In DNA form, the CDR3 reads TGCGCCAGCAGCCAGAACGCCGACTCTAACTATGGCTACACCTTC.

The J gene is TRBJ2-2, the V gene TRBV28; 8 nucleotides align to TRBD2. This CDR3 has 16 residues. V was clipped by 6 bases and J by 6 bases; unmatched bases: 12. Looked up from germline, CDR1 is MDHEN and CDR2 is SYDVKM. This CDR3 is CASSIPRGGRSGELFF. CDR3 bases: TGTGCCAGCAGCATTCCTCGGGGGGGCCGTTCCGGGGAGCTGTTTTTT. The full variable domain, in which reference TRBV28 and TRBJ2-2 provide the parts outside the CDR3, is DVKVTQSSRYLVKRTGEKVFLECVQDMDHENMFWYRQDPGLGLRLIYFSYDVKMKEKGDIPEGYSVSREKKERFSLILESASTNQTSMYLCASSIPRGGRSGELFFGEGSRLTVL.

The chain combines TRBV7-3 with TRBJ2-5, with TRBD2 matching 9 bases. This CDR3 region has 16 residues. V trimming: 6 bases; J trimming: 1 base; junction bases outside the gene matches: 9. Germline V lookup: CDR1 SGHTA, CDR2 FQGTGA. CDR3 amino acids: CASSFFFSGSQETQYF. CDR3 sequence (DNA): TGTGCCAGCAGTTTCTTTTTTAGCGGGAGCCAAGAGACCCAGTACTTC.

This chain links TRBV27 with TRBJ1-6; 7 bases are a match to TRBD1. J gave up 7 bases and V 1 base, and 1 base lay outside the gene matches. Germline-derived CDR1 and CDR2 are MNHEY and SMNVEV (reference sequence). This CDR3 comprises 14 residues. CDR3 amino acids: CASSLWDSNSPLHF. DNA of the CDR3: TGTGCCAGCAGTTTATGGGACAGCAATTCACCCCTCCACTTT.

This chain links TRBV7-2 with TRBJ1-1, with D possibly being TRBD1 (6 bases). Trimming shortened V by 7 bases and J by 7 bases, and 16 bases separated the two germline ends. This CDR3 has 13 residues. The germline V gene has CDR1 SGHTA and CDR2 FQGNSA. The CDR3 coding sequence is TGTGCCAGCACCCCCGACAGGCGAAGTGAAGCTTTCTTT. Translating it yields CASTPDRRSEAFF.

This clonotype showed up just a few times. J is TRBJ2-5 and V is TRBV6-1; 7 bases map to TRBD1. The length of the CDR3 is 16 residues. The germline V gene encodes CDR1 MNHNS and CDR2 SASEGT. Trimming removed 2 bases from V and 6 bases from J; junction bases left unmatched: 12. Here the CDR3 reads CASSELVGTAVKTQYF. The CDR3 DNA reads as TGTGCCAGCAGTGAACTTGTGGGGACAGCAGTCAAGACCCAGTACTTC.

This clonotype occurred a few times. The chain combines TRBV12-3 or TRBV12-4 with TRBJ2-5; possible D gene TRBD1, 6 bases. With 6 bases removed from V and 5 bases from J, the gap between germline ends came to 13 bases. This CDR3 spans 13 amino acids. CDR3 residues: CASSTQGSETQYF. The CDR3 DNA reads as TGTGCCAGCAGCACCCAGGGGTCCGAGACCCAGTACTTC.

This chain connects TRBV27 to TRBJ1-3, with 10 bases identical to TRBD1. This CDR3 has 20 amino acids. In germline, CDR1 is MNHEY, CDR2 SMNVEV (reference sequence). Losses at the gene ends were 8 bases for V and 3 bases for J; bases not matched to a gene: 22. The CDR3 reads CASFNRDRGPPLSCGNTIYF. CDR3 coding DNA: TGTGCCAGCTTCAACCGGGACAGGGGACCCCCTCTCTCTTGTGGAAACACCATATATTTT.

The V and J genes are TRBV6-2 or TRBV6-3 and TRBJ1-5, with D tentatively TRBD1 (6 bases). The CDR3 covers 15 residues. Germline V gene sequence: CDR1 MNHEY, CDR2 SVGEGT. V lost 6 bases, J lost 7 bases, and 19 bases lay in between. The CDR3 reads CASRDHRVWWQPQHF. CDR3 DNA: TGTGCCAGCAGAGACCACAGGGTTTGGTGGCAGCCCCAGCATTTT.

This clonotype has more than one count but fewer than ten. The CDR3 protein is CASSPTERGGDNEQFF. The DNA of the CDR3 is TGTGCCAGCAGTCCCACCGAGCGGGGGGGGGACAATGAGCAGTTCTTC. This chain links TRBV11-2 with TRBJ2-1; TRBD2 agrees at 10 bases. V gave up 6 bases and J gave up 5 bases; unmatched junction bases: 10. The germline V gene encodes CDR1 SGHAT and CDR2 FQNNGV. CDR3 length equals 16 residues.

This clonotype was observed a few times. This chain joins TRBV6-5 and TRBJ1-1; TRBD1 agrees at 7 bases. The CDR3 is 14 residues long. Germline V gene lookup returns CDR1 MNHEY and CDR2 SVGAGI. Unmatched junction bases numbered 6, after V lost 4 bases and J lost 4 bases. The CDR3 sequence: CASSLLGTATEAFF. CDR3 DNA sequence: TGTGCCAGCAGTTTGCTCGGGACAGCCACTGAAGCTTTCTTT.

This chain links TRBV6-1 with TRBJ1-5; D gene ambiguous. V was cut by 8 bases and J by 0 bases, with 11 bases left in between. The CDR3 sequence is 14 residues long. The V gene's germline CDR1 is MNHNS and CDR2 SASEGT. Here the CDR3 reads CASVLHYSNQPQHF. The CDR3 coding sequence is TGTGCCAGCGTTCTACACTATAGCAATCAGCCCCAGCATTTT.

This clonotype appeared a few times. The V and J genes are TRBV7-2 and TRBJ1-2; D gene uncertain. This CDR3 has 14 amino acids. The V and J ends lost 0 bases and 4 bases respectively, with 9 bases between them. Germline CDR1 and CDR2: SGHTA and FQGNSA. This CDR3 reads CASSLAALRYGYTF. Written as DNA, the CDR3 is TGTGCCAGCAGCTTAGCTGCTTTGCGCTATGGCTACACCTTC.

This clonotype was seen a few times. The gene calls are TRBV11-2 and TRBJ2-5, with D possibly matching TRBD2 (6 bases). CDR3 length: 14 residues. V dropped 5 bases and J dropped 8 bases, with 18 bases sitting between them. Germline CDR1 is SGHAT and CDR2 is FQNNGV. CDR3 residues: CASSQRTWEATQYF. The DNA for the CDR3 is TGTGCCAGCAGCCAACGAACTTGGGAGGCTACCCAGTACTTC.

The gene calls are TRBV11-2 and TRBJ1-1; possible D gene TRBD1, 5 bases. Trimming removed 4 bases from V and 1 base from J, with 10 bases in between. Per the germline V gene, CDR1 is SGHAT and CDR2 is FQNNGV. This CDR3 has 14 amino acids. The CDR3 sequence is CASSSRGRNTEAFF. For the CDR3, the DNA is TGTGCCAGCAGCTCCCGGGGCAGGAACACTGAAGCTTTCTTT.

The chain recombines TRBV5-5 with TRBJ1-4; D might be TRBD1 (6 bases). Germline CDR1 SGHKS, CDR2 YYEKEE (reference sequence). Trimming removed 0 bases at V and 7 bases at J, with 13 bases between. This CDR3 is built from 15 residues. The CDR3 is CASSLADRKVEKLFF. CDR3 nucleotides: TGTGCCAGCAGCTTGGCCGACAGGAAGGTTGAAAAACTGTTTTTT.

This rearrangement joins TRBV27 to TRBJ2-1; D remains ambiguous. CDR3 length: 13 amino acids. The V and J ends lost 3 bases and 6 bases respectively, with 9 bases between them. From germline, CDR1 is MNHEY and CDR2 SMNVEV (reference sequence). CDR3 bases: TGTGCCAGCAGTTTCTCTCCCGGCAATGAGCAGTTCTTC. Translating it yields CASSFSPGNEQFF.

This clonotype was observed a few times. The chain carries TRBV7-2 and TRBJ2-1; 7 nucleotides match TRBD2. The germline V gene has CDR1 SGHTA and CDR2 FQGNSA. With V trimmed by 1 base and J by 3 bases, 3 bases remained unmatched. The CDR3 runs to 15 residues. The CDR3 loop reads CASSLGLANYNEQFF. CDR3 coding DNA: TGTGCCAGCAGCTTAGGACTAGCTAACTACAATGAGCAGTTCTTC.

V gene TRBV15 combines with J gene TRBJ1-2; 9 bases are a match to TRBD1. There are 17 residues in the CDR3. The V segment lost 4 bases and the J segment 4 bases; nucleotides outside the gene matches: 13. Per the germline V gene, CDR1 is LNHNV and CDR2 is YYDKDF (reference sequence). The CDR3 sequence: CATSTWTGVRGAYGYTF. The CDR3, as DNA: TGTGCCACCAGCACTTGGACAGGGGTTAGAGGGGCCTATGGCTACACCTTC.

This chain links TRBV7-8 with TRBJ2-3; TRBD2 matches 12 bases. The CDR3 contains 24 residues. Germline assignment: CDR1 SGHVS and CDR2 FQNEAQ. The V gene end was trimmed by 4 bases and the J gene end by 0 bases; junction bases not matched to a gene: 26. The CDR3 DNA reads TGTGCCAGCAGCTGGCAGCGGAGGCTAGCGGGAGGGCCCATTGGCGGTGTGAGCACAGATACGCAGTATTTT. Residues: CASSWQRRLAGGPIGGVSTDTQYF.

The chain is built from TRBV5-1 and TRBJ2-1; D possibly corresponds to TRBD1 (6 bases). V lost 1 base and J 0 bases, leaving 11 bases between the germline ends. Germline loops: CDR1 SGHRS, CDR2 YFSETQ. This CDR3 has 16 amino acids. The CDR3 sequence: CASSLYQGSSYNEQFF. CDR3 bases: TGCGCCAGCAGCTTGTACCAGGGGAGCTCCTACAATGAGCAGTTCTTC. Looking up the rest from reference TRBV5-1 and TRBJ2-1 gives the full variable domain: KAGVTQTPRYLIKTRGQQVTLSCSPISGHRSVSWYQQTPGQGLQFLFEYFSETQRNKGNFPGRFSGRQFSNSRSEMNVSTLELGDSALYLCASSLYQGSSYNEQFFGPGTRLTVL.